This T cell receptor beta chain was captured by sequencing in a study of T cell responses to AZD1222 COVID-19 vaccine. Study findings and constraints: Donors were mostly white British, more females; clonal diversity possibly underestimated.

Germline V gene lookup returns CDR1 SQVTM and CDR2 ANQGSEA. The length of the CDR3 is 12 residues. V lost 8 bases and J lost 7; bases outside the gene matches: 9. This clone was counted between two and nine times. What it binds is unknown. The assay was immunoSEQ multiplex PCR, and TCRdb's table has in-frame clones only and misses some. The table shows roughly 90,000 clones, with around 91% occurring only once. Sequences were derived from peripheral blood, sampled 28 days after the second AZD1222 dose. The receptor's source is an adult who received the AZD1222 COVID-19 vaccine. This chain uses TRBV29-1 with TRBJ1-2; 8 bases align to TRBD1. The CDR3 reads CSLRQGSVGYTF. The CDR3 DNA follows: TGCAGCTTAAGACAGGGGTCTGTTGGCTACACCTTC.